This TCR beta chain was observed in a study of regulatory T cells in long-lasting Graves disease. Broader study findings: Persistent patients shared more public clonotypes (under 3,000) than newly diagnosed patients (about 1,000). Preferential use of TRBV28, TRBJ1-2 and TRBJ2-5 was seen in persistent disease.

The germline gives CDR1 SGHTA, CDR2 FQGNSA. Between the trimmed V and J ends, which lost 6 bases and 9 bases, there was a span of 11 bases. The CDR3 is 11 amino acids. Construction of TCR beta libraries relied on iRepertoire HTBI primers and on Arm-PCR targeting CDR3 regions. The authors' processing: Identified segments across samples numbered about 60 TRBV and 14 to 15 TRBJ. TCRdb recomputed calls from the multiplex PCR reads with MiXCR, one row per CDR3 protein. TCRdb, rather than the study authors, made the V and J calls. The data hold approximately 400,000 distinct CDR3 sequences, with around 15% observed a single time. A word on this clonotype: The antigen is not known.

As for time point: newly diagnosed GD, antithyroid drugs for less than 3 months. There was RNA extracted from PBMCs, and the TCR library was made from it. This chain links TRBV7-2 with TRBJ2-5, with D tentatively TRBD1 (6 bases). This specimen was peripheral blood mononuclear cells (PBMCs), taken at new diagnosis, from a patient treated with antithyroid drugs. This TCR was recovered from a female donor with Graves disease. CDR3 sequence: CASSITGSQYF. CDR3 coding DNA: TGTGCCAGCAGTATAACAGGGTCCCAGTACTTC.